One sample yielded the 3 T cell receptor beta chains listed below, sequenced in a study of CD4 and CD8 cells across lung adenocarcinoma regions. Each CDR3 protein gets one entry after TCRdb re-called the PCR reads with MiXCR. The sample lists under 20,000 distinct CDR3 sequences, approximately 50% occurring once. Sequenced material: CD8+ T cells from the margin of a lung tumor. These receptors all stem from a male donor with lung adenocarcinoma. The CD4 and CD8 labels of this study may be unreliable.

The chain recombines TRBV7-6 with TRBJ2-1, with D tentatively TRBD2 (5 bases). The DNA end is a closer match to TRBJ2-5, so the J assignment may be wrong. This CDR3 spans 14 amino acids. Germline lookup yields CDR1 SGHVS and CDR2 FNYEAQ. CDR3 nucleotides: TGTGCCAGCAGCAAAAGGACGGGACAAGAGACCCAGTACTTC. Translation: CASSKRTGQETQYF.

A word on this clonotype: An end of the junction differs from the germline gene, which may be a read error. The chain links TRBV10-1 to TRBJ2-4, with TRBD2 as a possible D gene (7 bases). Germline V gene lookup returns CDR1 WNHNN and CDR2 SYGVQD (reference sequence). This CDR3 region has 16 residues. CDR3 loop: CATLLPGQRDTDIQYF. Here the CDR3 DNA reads TGCGCCACCCTTCTTCCGGGGCAGCGGGACACAGACATTCAGTATTTC.

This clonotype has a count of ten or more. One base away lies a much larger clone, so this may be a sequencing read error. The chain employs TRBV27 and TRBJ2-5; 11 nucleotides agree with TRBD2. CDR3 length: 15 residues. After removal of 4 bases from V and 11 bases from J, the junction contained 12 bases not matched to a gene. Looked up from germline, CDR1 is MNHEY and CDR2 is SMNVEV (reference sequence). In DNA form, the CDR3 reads TGTGCCAGCAGTTCGACTAGCGGGGTCTACAATGAGCAGTACTTC. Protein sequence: CASSSTSGVYNEQYF.